Detailed here is one TCR beta chain. Repertoires were generated with immunoSEQ multiplex PCR, while TCRdb's copy carries only in-frame clones and drops some. Of approximately 100,000 clones in the sample, 80% to 90% were seen once. This entry comes from a study of T cell responses to AZD1222 COVID-19 vaccine. This specimen consisted of peripheral blood, obtained on day 0 of AZD1222 vaccination. This clonotype originated in an adult in good health.

CDR3 residues: CSVSHHTNEKLFF. DNA for the CDR3: TGCAGCGTTTCACATCACACTAATGAAAAACTGTTTTTT. J is TRBJ1-4 and V is TRBV29-1; D unresolved. The CDR3 covers 13 residues. Per the germline V gene, CDR1 is SQVTM and CDR2 is ANQGSEA. V was pared by 5 bases and J by 2 bases, with 9 bases between.